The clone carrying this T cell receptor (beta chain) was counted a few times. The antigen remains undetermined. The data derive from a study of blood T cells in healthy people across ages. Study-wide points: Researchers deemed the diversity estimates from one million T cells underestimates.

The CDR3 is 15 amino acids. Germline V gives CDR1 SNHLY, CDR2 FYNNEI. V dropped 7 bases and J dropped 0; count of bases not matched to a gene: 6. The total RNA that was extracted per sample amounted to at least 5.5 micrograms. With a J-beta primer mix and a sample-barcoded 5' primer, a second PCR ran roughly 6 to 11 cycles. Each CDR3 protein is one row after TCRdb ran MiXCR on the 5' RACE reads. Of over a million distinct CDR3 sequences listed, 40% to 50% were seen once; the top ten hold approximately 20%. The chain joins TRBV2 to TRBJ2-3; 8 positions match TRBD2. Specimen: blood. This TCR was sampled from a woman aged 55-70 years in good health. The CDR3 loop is CASTSGTRSTDTQYF. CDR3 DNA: TGTGCCAGCACATCCGGGACTAGGAGCACAGATACGCAGTATTTT.